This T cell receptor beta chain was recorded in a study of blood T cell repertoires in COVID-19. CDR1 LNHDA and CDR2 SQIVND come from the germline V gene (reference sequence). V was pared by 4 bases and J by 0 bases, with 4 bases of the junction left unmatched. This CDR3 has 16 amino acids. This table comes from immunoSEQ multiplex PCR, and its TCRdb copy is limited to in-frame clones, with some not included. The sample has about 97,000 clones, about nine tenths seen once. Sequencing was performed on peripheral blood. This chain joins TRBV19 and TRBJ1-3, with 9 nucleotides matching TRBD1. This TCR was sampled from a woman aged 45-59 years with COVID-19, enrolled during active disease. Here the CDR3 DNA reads TGTGCCAGTAGTAAACAGGGGGCGAGCTCTGGAAACACCATATATTTT. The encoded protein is CASSKQGASSGNTIYF.